Listed here are 2 T cell receptor beta chains from one sample, sequenced in a study of blood T cell repertoires in COVID-19. This table comes from immunoSEQ multiplex PCR, and its TCRdb copy is limited to in-frame clones, with some not included. The data show about 73,000 clones, roughly 87% seen once. Sequencing was carried out using peripheral blood. The receptors shown here come from a man aged 80 or over with acute or convalescent COVID-19.

V is TRBV18 and J is TRBJ1-1; weak D call: TRBD1 (5 bases). Germline V gene sequence: CDR1 KGHSH, CDR2 LQKENI. V lost 4 bases and J lost 1, with 13 bases in between. CDR3 length equals 15 residues. The CDR3 here is CASSLGGHPNTEAFF. CDR3 DNA sequence: TGTGCCAGCTCACTTGGCGGACACCCGAACACTGAAGCTTTCTTT.

V usage is TRBV2 and J usage is TRBJ2-5, with TRBD1 identical over 9 bases. The CDR3 is made up of 13 amino acids. V lost 6 bases and J lost 5; bases outside the gene matches: 4. The germline gives CDR1 SNHLY, CDR2 FYNNEI. This chain's CDR3 is CASRGQGRETQYF. In DNA form, the CDR3 reads TGTGCCAGCAGGGGACAGGGCCGGGAGACCCAGTACTTC. Full variable domain (outside the CDR3, taken from reference TRBV2 and TRBJ2-5): EPEVTQTPSHQVTQMGQEVILRCVPISNHLYFYWYRQILGQKVEFLVSFYNNEISEKSEIFDDQFSVERPDGSNFTLKIRSTKLEDSAMYFCASRGQGRETQYFGPGTRLLVL.